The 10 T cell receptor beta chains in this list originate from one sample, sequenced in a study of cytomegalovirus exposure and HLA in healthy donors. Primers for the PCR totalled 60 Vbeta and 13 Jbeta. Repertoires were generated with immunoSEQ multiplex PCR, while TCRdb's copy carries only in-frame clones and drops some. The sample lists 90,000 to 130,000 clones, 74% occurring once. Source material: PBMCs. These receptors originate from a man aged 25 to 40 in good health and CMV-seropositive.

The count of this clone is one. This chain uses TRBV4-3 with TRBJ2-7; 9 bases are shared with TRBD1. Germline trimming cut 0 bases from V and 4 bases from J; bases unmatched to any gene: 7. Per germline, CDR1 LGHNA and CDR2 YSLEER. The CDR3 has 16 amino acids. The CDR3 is CASSQEGWGQGYEQYF. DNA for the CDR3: TGCGCCAGCAGCCAAGAAGGGTGGGGACAGGGTTACGAGCAGTACTTC.

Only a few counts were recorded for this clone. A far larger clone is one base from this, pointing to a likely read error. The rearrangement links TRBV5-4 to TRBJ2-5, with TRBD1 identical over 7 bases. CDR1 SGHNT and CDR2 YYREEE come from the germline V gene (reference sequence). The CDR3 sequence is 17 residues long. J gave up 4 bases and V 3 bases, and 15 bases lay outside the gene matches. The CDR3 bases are TGTGCCAGCAGCTATACTCTTCCGGGACAGTCGGGAGAGACCCAGTACTTC. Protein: CASSYTLPGQSGETQYF.

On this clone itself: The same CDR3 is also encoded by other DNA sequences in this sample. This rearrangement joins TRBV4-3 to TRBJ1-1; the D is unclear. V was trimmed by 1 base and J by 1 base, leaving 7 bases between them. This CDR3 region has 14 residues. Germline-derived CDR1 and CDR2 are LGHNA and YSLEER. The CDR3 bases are TGCGCCAGCAGCCAAGGCGTCACGAACACTGAAGCTTTCTTT. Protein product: CASSQGVTNTEAFF.

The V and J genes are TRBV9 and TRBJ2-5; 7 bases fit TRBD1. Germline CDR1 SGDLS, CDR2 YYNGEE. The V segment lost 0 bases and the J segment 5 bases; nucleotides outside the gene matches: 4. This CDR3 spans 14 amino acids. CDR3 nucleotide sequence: TGTGCCAGCAGCGTAGATGCACAGGGGGAGACCCAGTACTTC. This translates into CASSVDAQGETQYF.

The CDR3 bases are TGCGCCAGCAGATCTCCGGGACAGGGAAACGGCTACACCTTC. Translating it yields CASRSPGQGNGYTF. The V gene is TRBV4-1, the J gene TRBJ1-2; TRBD1 matches 9 bases. The germline V gene has CDR1 MGHRA and CDR2 YSYEKL. The CDR3 runs to 14 residues. V lost 6 bases to trimming and J lost 8 bases; unmatched junction nucleotides: 10.

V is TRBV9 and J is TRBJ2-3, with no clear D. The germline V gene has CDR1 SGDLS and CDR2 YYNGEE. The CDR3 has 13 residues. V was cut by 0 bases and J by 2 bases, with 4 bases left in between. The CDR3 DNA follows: TGTGCCAGCAGCGTAGTCGTCACAGATACGCAGTATTTT. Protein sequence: CASSVVVTDTQYF.

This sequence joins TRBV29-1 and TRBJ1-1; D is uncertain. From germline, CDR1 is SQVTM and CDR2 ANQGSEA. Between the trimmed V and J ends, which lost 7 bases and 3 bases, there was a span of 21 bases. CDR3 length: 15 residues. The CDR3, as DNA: TGCAGCGCCACACTCACGTGGCACGGGGACACTGAAGCTTTCTTT. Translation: CSATLTWHGDTEAFF.

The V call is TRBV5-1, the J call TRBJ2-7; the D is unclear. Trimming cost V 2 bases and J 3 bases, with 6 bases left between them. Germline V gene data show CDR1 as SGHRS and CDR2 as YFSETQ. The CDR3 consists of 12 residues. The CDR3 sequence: CASSFNSYEQYF. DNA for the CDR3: TGCGCCAGCAGCTTTAACAGCTACGAGCAGTACTTC. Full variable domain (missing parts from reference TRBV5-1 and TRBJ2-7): KAGVTQTPRYLIKTRGQQVTLSCSPISGHRSVSWYQQTPGQGLQFLFEYFSETQRNKGNFPGRFSGRQFSNSRSEMNVSTLELGDSALYLCASSFNSYEQYFGPGTRLTVT.

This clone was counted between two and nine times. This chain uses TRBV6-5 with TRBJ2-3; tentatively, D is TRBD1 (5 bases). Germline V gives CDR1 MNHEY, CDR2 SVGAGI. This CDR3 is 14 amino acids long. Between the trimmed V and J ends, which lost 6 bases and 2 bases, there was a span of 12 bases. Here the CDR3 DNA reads TGTGCCAGCAGCCCCGGACAATCCACAGATACGCAGTATTTT. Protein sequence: CASSPGQSTDTQYF.

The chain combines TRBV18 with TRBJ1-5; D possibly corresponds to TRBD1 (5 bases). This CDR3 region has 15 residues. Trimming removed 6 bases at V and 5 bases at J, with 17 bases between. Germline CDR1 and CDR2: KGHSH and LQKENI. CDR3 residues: CASSEQTEQDQPQHF. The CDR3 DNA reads TGTGCCAGCTCCGAACAGACAGAGCAAGATCAGCCCCAGCATTTT.